The 6 T cell receptor beta chains below were found in one sample sequenced in a study of response to subunit inactivated influenza vaccine. TCRdb re-called the RT-PCR reads through MiXCR, storing one row per CDR3 protein. The sample yields a few hundred thousand distinct CDR3 sequences, 11% seen once. In addition, the sample was reused for a study of T cells expressing NK-cell markers. This second study says: Beta-chain TCR cDNA was generated via 5'RACE template switching with UMIs.

The sample here was PBMCs from blood, taken on the day of vaccination. The receptors derive from a man in his fifties who received an inactivated influenza vaccine.

This clonotype was seen a single time. V and J are TRBV12-3 or TRBV12-4 and TRBJ1-2; D remains unclear. CDR3 size: 12 residues. Trimming shortened V by 3 bases and J by 8 bases, and 10 bases separated the two germline ends. The CDR3 DNA sequence: TGTGCCAGCAGTTTGGCGATCCGGGGCTACACCTTC. Its protein is CASSLAIRGYTF.

This clonotype was observed many times. J is TRBJ2-5 and V is TRBV20-1, with TRBD2 identical over 10 bases. V shed 1 base, J shed 5 bases, and the junction held 4 bases outside the gene matches. CDR1 DFQATT and CDR2 SNEGSKA come from the germline V gene (reference sequence). The CDR3 totals 14 residues. The CDR3 region is CSARASGRVETQYF. The DNA for the CDR3 is TGCAGTGCTAGAGCGAGCGGGAGGGTGGAGACCCAGTACTTC.

The chain carries TRBV11-1 and TRBJ2-1; 15 bases align to TRBD2. The CDR3 consists of 19 residues. Germline V gene data show CDR1 as SGHAT and CDR2 as FQDESV (reference sequence). Unmatched junction bases numbered 15, after V lost 4 bases and J lost 8 bases. In DNA, the CDR3 is TGTGCCAGCAGCTCACTTTCCGGACTAGCGGGAGGGCCGACCCATGAGCAGTTCTTC. This encodes CASSSLSGLAGGPTHEQFF.

Comments on this clonotype: Just one base apart from a much larger clone, this may be a read error. This chain joins TRBV6-2 or TRBV6-3 and TRBJ2-1; D assignment may be TRBD1 or TRBD2 (5 bases each). V was pared by 6 bases and J by 7 bases, with 16 bases between. The CDR3 totals 14 residues. The germline V gene encodes CDR1 MNHEY and CDR2 SVGEGT. For the CDR3, the DNA is TGTGCCAGCAGATACGGGGCCGAGGTTAATGAGCAGTTCTTC. The encoded protein is CASRYGAEVNEQFF.

This clonotype was recorded only once. This chain connects TRBV29-1 to TRBJ2-2; D may be TRBD2 (7 bases). This CDR3 has 14 residues. From germline, CDR1 is SQVTM and CDR2 ANQGSEA. V lost 4 bases and J 6 bases, leaving 15 bases between the germline ends. As DNA, the CDR3 is TGCAGCGTTGGACTCGGGGGGCAGGCCGGGGAGCTGTTTTTT. It translates to CSVGLGGQAGELFF.

This clonotype was recorded at least ten times. V usage is TRBV5-6 and J usage is TRBJ1-1, with unresolved D. Trimming stripped 0 bases from V and 1 base from J, with 13 bases between. Looked up from germline, CDR1 is SGHDT and CDR2 is YYEEEE. The length of the CDR3 is 16 residues. The CDR3 protein is CASSLGFLEANTEAFF. The CDR3 DNA sequence: TGTGCCAGCAGCTTGGGGTTCTTGGAGGCGAACACTGAAGCTTTCTTT.